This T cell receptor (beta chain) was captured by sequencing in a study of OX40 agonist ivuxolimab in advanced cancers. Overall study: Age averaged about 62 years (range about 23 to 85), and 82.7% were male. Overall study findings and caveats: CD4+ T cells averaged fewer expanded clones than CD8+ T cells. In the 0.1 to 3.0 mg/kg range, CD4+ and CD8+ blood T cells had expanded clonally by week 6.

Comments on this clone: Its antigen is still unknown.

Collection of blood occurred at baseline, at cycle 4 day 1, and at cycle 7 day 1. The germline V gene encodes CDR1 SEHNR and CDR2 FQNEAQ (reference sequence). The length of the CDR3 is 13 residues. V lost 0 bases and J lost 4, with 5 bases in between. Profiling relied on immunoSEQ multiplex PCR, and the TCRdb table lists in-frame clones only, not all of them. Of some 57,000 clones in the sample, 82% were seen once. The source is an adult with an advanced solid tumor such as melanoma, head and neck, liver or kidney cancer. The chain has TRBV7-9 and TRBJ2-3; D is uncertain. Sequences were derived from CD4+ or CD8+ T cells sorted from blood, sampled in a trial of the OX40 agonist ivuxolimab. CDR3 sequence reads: CASSLATADTQYF. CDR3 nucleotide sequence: TGTGCCAGCAGCTTAGCGACGGCAGATACGCAGTATTTT.